This T cell receptor (beta chain) was obtained from a study of blood T cell repertoires in COVID-19. Study-wide context: Nucleic acid was either cDNA or gDNA, and it came from T cells, B-cell-depleted T cells, or PBMCs.

This CDR3 is built from 16 residues. Germline V lookup: CDR1 MGHRA, CDR2 YSYEKL. V lost 0 bases, J lost 4 bases, and 6 bases stayed unmatched. Here immunoSEQ multiplex PCR was the method, and the copy in TCRdb shows in-frame clones only, minus some. The data contain approximately 60,000 clones, more than 65% of them singletons. The chain combines TRBV4-1 with TRBJ2-7, with 10 positions matching TRBD1. The sequence came from a human donor in a cohort sampled during active COVID-19. What was sequenced was peripheral blood. The CDR3 region has the DNA TGCGCCAGCAGCCAAGAAGGGGACAGGGGATCGTACGAGCAGTACTTC. This codes for CASSQEGDRGSYEQYF.